The entry below describes one T cell receptor (beta chain). The antigen is not known. This sample was taken from a study of molecular identifiers for immune sequencing clone quantification. Study-wide points: Among some 1.1 million naive cells, spiked Jurkat TCR RNA from a single cell was reportedly detectable.

Preparation of the bulk TCR libraries relied on previously described methods and listed TCR primers. MiXCR, run by TCRdb on the PCR reads, gives a single entry per CDR3 protein. This sample carries about 500,000 distinct CDR3 sequences, around 21% of them seen once, and the ten largest clones take around 0.84%. The CDR3 consists of 13 residues. The germline V and J ends were trimmed by 8 bases and 4 bases, with 12 bases remaining between them. V is TRBV12-3 or TRBV12-4 and J is TRBJ1-5; D unresolved. This TCR was recovered from a human donor in good health. Some libraries in this study had Jurkat cell RNA spiked in. The sequencing input was naive CD8+ T cells from blood, with Jurkat cell RNA spiked in. As to subset: FACS-sorted CD8+CD4-CCR7+CD45RA+ naive T cells. The CDR3 is CASGPQENQPQHF. Here the CDR3 DNA reads TGTGCCAGCGGGCCACAAGAAAATCAGCCCCAGCATTTT.